This T cell receptor beta chain stems from a study of vaccination effects on CD4 cells after COVID-19. Trimming stripped 1 base from V and 1 base from J, with 7 bases between. This CDR3 comprises 14 residues. In germline, CDR1 is LGHDT, CDR2 YNNKEL (reference sequence). The data were produced by immunoSEQ multiplex PCR, yet TCRdb's version contains in-frame clones alone and is incomplete. The data contain tens of thousands of clones, around 68% of them singletons. As for this clone: As yet, its antigen is unknown.

ViraFEST expansion of antigen-specific CD4+ T cells with viral peptide pools preceded sequencing. Between days 9 and 11 of culture, CD4+ T cells were separated out. Previously uninfected by SARS-CoV-2, the vaccine recipients also showed negative nucleocapsid antibodies. Sequences were derived from CD4+ T cells from PBMCs cultured with SARS-CoV-2 spike peptides, sampled before COVID-19 vaccination. The V gene is TRBV3-1 (or the pseudogene TRBV3-2), the J gene TRBJ1-2; D is unclear. The TCR sequence derives from a human donor who received a COVID-19 vaccine. CDR3 nucleotides: TGTGCCAGCAGCCAAGGAAGAGTTAACTATGGCTACACCTTC. The encoded protein is CASSQGRVNYGYTF.